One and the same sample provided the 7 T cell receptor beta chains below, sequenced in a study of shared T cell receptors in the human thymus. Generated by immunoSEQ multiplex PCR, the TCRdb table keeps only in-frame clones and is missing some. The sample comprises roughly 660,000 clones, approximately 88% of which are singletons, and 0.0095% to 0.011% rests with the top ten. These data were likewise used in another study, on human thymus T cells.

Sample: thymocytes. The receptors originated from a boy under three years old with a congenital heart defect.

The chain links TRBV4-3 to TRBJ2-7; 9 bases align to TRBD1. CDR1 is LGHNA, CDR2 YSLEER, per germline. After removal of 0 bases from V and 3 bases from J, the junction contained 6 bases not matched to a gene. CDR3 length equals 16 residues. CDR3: CASSQERKDRGYEQYF. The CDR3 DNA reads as TGCGCCAGCAGCCAAGAGAGGAAGGACAGGGGCTACGAGCAGTACTTC.

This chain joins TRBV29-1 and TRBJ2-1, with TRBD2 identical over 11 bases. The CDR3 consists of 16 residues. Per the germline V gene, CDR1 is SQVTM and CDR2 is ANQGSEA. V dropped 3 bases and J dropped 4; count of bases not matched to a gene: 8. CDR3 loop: CSVEGTSGRAYNEQFF. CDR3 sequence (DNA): TGCAGCGTTGAGGGCACTAGCGGGAGAGCATACAATGAGCAGTTCTTC.

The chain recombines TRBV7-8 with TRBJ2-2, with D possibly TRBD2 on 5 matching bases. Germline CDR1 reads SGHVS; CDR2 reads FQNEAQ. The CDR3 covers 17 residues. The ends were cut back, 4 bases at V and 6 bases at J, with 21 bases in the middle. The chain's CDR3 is CASSWITEGAFAGELFF. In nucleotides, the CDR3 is TGTGCCAGCAGCTGGATTACAGAGGGAGCGTTCGCCGGGGAGCTGTTTTTT.

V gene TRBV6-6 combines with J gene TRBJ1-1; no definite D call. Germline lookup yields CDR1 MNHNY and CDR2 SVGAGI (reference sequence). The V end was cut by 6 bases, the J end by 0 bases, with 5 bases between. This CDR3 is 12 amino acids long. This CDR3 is CASRAMNTEAFF. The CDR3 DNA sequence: TGTGCCAGCAGGGCCATGAACACTGAAGCTTTCTTT.

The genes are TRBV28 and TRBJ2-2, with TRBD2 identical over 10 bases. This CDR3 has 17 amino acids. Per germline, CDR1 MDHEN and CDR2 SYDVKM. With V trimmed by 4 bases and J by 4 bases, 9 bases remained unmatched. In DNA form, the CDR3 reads TGTGCCAGCAGTTCGTTTCTAGCGGGAGTTGGCACCGGGGAGCTGTTTTTT. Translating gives CASSSFLAGVGTGELFF.

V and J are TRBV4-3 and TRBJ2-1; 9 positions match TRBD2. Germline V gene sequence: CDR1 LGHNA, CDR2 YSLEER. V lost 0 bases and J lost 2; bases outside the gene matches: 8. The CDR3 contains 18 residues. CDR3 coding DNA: TGCGCCAGCAGCCAAGATTGGTCAGGACTAGCGCCCTACAATGAGCAGTTCTTC. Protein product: CASSQDWSGLAPYNEQFF.

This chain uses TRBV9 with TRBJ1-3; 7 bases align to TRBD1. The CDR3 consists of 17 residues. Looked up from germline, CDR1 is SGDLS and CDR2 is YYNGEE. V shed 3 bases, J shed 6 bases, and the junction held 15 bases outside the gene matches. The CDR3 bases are TGTGCCAGCAGCGCACCCGGGACAGAACGCCTCGAAAACACCATATATTTT. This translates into CASSAPGTERLENTIYF.